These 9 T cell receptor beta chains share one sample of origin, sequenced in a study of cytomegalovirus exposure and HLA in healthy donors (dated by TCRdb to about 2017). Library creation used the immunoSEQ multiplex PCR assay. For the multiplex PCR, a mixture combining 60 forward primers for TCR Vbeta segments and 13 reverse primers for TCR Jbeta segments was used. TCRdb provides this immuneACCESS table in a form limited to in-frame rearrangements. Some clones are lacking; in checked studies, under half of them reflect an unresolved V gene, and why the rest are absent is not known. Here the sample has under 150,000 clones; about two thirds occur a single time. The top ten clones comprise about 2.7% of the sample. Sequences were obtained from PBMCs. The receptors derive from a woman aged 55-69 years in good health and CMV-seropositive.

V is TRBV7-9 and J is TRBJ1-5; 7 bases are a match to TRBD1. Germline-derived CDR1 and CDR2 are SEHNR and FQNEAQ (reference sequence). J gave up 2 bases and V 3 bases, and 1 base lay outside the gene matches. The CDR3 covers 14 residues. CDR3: CASSFGQGNQPQHF. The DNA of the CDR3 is TGTGCCAGCAGCTTCGGACAGGGCAATCAGCCCCAGCATTTT.

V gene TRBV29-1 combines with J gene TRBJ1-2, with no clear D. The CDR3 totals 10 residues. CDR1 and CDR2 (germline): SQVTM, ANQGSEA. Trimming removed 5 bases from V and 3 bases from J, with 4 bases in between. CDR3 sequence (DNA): TGCAGCGTTCTATACTATGGCTACACCTTC. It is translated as CSVLYYGYTF.

CDR3 DNA: TGTGCCAGCAGCGTAGGAGGGTCCTACAATGAGCAGTTCTTC. Its translation: CASSVGGSYNEQFF. The chain employs TRBV9 and TRBJ2-1, with D tentatively TRBD2 (5 bases). The germline gives CDR1 SGDLS, CDR2 YYNGEE. The V and J ends lost 0 bases and 1 base respectively, with 5 bases between them. CDR3 length: 14 residues.

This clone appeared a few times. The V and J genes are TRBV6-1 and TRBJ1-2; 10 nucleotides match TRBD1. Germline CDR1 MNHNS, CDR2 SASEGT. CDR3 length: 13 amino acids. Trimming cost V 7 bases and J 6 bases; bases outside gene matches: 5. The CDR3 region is CASNGGTGDGYTF. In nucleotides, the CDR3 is TGTGCCAGCAACGGGGGGACAGGGGATGGCTACACCTTC.

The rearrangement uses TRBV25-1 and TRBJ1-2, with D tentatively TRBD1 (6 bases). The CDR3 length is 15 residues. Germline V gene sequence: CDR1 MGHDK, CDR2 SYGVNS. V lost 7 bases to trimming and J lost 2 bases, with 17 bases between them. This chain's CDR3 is CASNPGQGANYGYTF. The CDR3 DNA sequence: TGTGCCAGCAACCCGGGACAAGGGGCCAACTATGGCTACACCTTC.

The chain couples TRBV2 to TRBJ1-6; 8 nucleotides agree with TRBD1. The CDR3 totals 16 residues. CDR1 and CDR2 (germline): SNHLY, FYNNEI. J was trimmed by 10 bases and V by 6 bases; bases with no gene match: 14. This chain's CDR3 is CASSPRGLPGDSPLHF. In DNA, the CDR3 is TGTGCCAGCAGCCCCAGGGGGCTCCCGGGGGACTCACCCCTCCACTTT.

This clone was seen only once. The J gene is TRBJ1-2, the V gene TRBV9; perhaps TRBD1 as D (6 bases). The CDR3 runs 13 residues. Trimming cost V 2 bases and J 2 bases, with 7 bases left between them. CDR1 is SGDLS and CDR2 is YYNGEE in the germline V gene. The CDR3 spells CASSVTGNYGYTF. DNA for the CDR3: TGTGCCAGCAGCGTCACAGGGAACTATGGCTACACCTTC.

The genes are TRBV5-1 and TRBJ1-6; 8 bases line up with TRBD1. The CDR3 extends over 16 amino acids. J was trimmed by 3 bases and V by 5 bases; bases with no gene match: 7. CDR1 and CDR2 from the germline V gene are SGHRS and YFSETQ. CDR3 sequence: CASSSQGAGYNSPLHF. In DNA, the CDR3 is TGCGCCAGCAGTTCCCAGGGGGCGGGCTATAATTCACCCCTCCACTTT.

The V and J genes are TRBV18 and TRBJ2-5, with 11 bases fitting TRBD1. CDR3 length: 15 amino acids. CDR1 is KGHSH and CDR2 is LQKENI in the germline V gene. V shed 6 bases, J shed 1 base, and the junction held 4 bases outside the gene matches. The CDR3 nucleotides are TGTGCCAGCTCGTCAGGACAGGGGGCCCAAGAGACCCAGTACTTC. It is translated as CASSSGQGAQETQYF.